The 17 T cell receptor beta chains below come from one sample, sequenced in a study of beta chain features in type 1 diabetes. Study outcomes and limitations: Researchers report that Type 1 diabetes patients had moderately but significantly shorter TCRB CDR3s across all four CD4+ subsets.

TCRB transcripts that were expressed got sequenced, as all of the isolated RNA had been reverse transcribed. The protocol was immunoSEQ multiplex PCR, while the TCRdb copy is restricted to in-frame clones and leaves out a portion. The sample consists of 310,000 or so clones, approximately 15% of them appearing once. Their recognized antigens are unknown. Sample: naive CD4+ T cells from blood. These receptors were taken from a man between 18 and 35 years old with type 1 diabetes.

This clone came up a few times. The chain links TRBV5-4 to TRBJ2-7; D gene uncertain. Germline lookup yields CDR1 SGHNT and CDR2 YYREEE (reference sequence). CDR3 length: 14 residues. V was pared by 0 bases and J by 4 bases, with 11 bases between. CDR3 bases: TGTGCCAGCAGCTTGGGGCAGGCCAATTACGAGCAGTACTTC. Encoded protein: CASSLGQANYEQYF. The full variable domain, its missing parts supplied by reference TRBV5-4 and TRBJ2-7, is ETGVTQSPTHLIKTRGQQVTLRCSSQSGHNTVSWYQQALGQGPQFIFQYYREEENGRGNFPPRFSGLQFPNYSSELNVNALELDDSALYLCASSLGQANYEQYFGPGTRLTVT.

The chain recombines TRBV27 with TRBJ2-2; 10 bases are shared with TRBD2. Germline V gene sequence: CDR1 MNHEY, CDR2 SMNVEV (reference sequence). V trimming: 10 bases; J trimming: 4 bases; junction bases outside the gene matches: 15. The CDR3 consists of 17 residues. The CDR3 bases are TGTGCCACTGCGACTCTACCAGCGGGGGGGACCACCGGGGAGCTGTTTTTT. It specifies CATATLPAGGTTGELFF.

This clone was detected a few times. This sequence joins TRBV30 and TRBJ2-5; D is unresolved. This CDR3 is 13 amino acids long. CDR1 is GTSNPN and CDR2 is SVGIG in the germline V gene (reference sequence). Deletions cut 0 bases from V and 1 base from J, with 6 bases between. CDR3 sequence: CAWSVQTQETQYF. The CDR3 DNA is TGTGCCTGGAGTGTACAGACCCAAGAGACCCAGTACTTC. The full variable domain, rest sourced from reference TRBV30 and TRBJ2-5, is SQTIHQWPATLVQPVGSPLSLECTVEGTSNPNLYWYRQAAGRGLQLLFYSVGIGQISSEVPQNLSASRPQDRQFILSSKKLLLSDSGFYLCAWSVQTQETQYFGPGTRLLVL.

This clone has a handful of counts. The V gene is TRBV13, the J gene TRBJ1-1; TRBD1 agrees at 8 bases. The V gene's germline CDR1 is PRHDT and CDR2 FYEKMQ (reference sequence). The CDR3 contains 13 residues. V dropped 6 bases and J dropped 5; count of bases not matched to a gene: 5. In DNA, the CDR3 is TGTGCCAGCAGTTTCACAGGGGGAACTGAAGCTTTCTTT. Protein sequence: CASSFTGGTEAFF.

The rearrangement uses TRBV6-5 and TRBJ1-5; D may be TRBD1 (6 bases). This CDR3 spans 13 amino acids. V lost 5 bases and J lost 5, with 10 bases in between. CDR1 MNHEY and CDR2 SVGAGI come from the germline V gene. The CDR3 nucleotides are TGTGCCAGCAGTAGGACAGTATATCAGCCCCAGCATTTT. It yields the protein CASSRTVYQPQHF.

The chain recombines TRBV27 with TRBJ2-1; tentative D call: TRBD2 (5 bases). The germline CDR1 and CDR2 sequences are MNHEY and SMNVEV (reference sequence). The CDR3 runs 15 residues. The ends were cut back, 6 bases at V and 3 bases at J, with 15 bases in the middle. The CDR3 DNA reads TGTGCCAGCAGCTCCACTAGTGGGAGCTACAATGAGCAGTTCTTC. This gives the protein CASSSTSGSYNEQFF.

This chain connects TRBV5-1 to TRBJ2-2; TRBD1 matches 9 bases. This CDR3 is 14 amino acids long. Germline-derived CDR1 and CDR2 are SGHRS and YFSETQ. V dropped 3 bases and J dropped 7; count of bases not matched to a gene: 4. The CDR3 DNA reads as TGCGCCAGCAGCTCGGGACAGGGTTACGGGGAGCTGTTTTTT. It specifies CASSSGQGYGELFF.

This clone came up a few times. The V and J genes are TRBV30 and TRBJ2-1, with TRBD2 identical over 7 bases. Trimming at V came to 0 bases and at J to 8 bases, leaving 10 bases not matched to a gene. Looked up from germline, CDR1 is GTSNPN and CDR2 is SVGIG (reference sequence). This CDR3 spans 15 amino acids. The CDR3 DNA is TGTGCCTGGAGTGTGGGTGGGAGGGCCCCCGATGAGCAGTTCTTC. It is translated as CAWSVGGRAPDEQFF.

In its sample, this clone was seen a few times. The V call is TRBV7-2, the J call TRBJ2-1, with 9 bases lining up with TRBD2. The CDR3 totals 15 residues. The V gene's germline CDR1 is SGHTA and CDR2 FQGNSA. The V gene end was trimmed by 5 bases and the J gene end by 6 bases; junction bases not matched to a gene: 8. Here the CDR3 reads CASSPRGGAVNEQFF. The CDR3 DNA follows: TGTGCCAGCAGCCCGCGCGGGGGGGCGGTCAATGAGCAGTTCTTC.

The chain couples TRBV28 to TRBJ2-7, with TRBD2 matching over 10 bases. The germline gives CDR1 MDHEN, CDR2 SYDVKM. Losses at the gene ends were 5 bases for V and 10 bases for J; bases not matched to a gene: 11. CDR3 size: 14 residues. Here the CDR3 reads CASSPTGLAVAQYF. In DNA, the CDR3 is TGTGCCAGCAGTCCTACCGGACTAGCGGTGGCTCAGTACTTC.

The CDR3 spells CASSVATNTGELFF. In nucleotides, the CDR3 is TGTGCCAGCAGCGTAGCAACGAACACCGGGGAGCTGTTTTTT. The chain is built from TRBV9 and TRBJ2-2, with D uncertain. The CDR3 sequence is 14 residues long. Germline V gene sequence: CDR1 SGDLS, CDR2 YYNGEE. V was pared by 0 bases and J by 0 bases, with 3 bases between.

The rearrangement uses TRBV5-1 and TRBJ2-7, with 9 bases aligning to TRBD2. V was clipped by 1 base and J by 2 bases; unmatched bases: 10. The germline CDR1 and CDR2 sequences are SGHRS and YFSETQ. This CDR3 contains 17 residues. The CDR3: CASSLRTAGGPTYEQYF. For the CDR3, the DNA is TGCGCCAGCAGCTTGCGCACGGCGGGAGGGCCCACCTACGAGCAGTACTTC.

V and J are TRBV30 and TRBJ2-2; a possible D gene is TRBD2 (5 bases). V lost 3 bases, J lost 0 bases, and 8 bases lay in between. The CDR3 is 14 amino acids. Germline CDR1 GTSNPN, CDR2 SVGIG (reference sequence). CDR3 region: CAWREDANTGELFF. The CDR3 bases are TGTGCCTGGAGGGAGGATGCGAACACCGGGGAGCTGTTTTTT. Full variable domain (outside the CDR3, taken from reference TRBV30 and TRBJ2-2): SQTIHQWPATLVQPVGSPLSLECTVEGTSNPNLYWYRQAAGRGLQLLFYSVGIGQISSEVPQNLSASRPQDRQFILSSKKLLLSDSGFYLCAWREDANTGELFFGEGSRLTVL.

V and J are TRBV19 and TRBJ1-1; D not certain. Trimming left V 4 bases short and J 4 bases short, with 19 bases between. There are 16 residues in the CDR3. Per germline, CDR1 LNHDA and CDR2 SQIVND (reference sequence). The CDR3 region has the DNA TGTGCCAGTAGTAGGAGGGCAGGTGGACCGGGCACTGAAGCTTTCTTT. This gives the protein CASSRRAGGPGTEAFF.

The chain employs TRBV15 and TRBJ1-5, with D possibly being TRBD1 (6 bases). Germline CDR1 LNHNV, CDR2 YYDKDF (reference sequence). This CDR3 is built from 14 residues. With 3 bases removed from V and 1 base from J, the gap between germline ends came to 7 bases. CDR3 in amino acids: CATSRDRSNQPQHF. CDR3 in DNA: TGTGCCACCAGCAGGGACAGAAGCAATCAGCCCCAGCATTTT.

The chain links TRBV19 to TRBJ2-2; TRBD1 agrees at 9 bases. The J segment lost 6 bases and the V segment lost 1 base, leaving 9 bases of the junction unmatched. The CDR3 extends over 17 amino acids. CDR1 and CDR2 (germline): LNHDA, SQIVND (reference sequence). In DNA form, the CDR3 reads TGTGCCAGTAGTATAGCGACGGGGACAGGGCTGGCCGGGGAGCTGTTTTTT. It specifies CASSIATGTGLAGELFF. Supplemented by reference TRBV19 and TRBJ2-2, the full variable domain reads DGGITQSPKYLFRKEGQNVTLSCEQNLNHDAMYWYRQDPGQGLRLIYYSQIVNDFQKGDIAEGYSVSREKKESFPLTVTSAQKNPTAFYLCASSIATGTGLAGELFFGEGSRLTVL.

The J gene is TRBJ2-5, the V gene TRBV29-1; TRBD1 agrees at 8 bases. The germline V gene has CDR1 SQVTM and CDR2 ANQGSEA. The length of the CDR3 is 12 residues. Trimming cost V 6 bases and J 7 bases; bases outside gene matches: 7. The CDR3 DNA sequence: TGCAGCGTCCGCAGGGGGCTGGGGACCCAGTACTTC. Translating gives CSVRRGLGTQYF.